This T cell receptor beta chain stems from a study of human T cells and chemical hapten exposure. Documented time point: patch test 3, about 24 weeks after DPC sensitization. Sample treatment: therapeutic diphenylcyclopropenone sensitization with weekly scalp DPC. From the RACE reads, TCRdb called clonotypes with MiXCR, one entry per CDR3 protein. The table includes some 97,000 distinct CDR3 sequences, 25% to 35% detected once. The CDR3 sequence is 15 residues long. The germline gives CDR1 SGHTA, CDR2 FQGNSA. J lost 5 bases, V lost 5 bases, and 10 bases had no gene match. Specimen: whole blood, collected in connection with sensitization to the hapten diphenylcyclopropenone (DPC). The V gene is TRBV7-2, the J gene TRBJ2-3, with 7 bases identical to TRBD2. The receptor was derived from a man in his forties with alopecia areata. Some clones in this sample may be carry-over from other donors' samples. Here the CDR3 DNA reads TGTGCCAGCAGCGTTGGGGGAGGGCCGAAAGATACGCAGTATTTT. The encoded protein is CASSVGGGPKDTQYF. Together with reference TRBV7-2 and TRBJ2-3, the CDR3 gives the full variable domain: GAGVSQSPSNKVTEKGKDVELRCDPISGHTALYWYRQSLGQGLEFLIYFQGNSAPDKSGLPSDRFSAERTGGSVSTLTIQRTQQEDSAVYLCASSVGGGPKDTQYFGPGTRLTVL.